This TCR beta chain originates from a study of cytomegalovirus exposure and HLA in healthy donors. About the study: Among roughly 190 million T cells, an earlier analysis found 95 million to 140 million unique TCR beta sequences.

V was cut by 6 bases and J by 4 bases, with 18 bases left in between. The length of the CDR3 is 15 residues. The germline CDR1 and CDR2 sequences are MNHNS and SASEGT. The PCR used 60 Vbeta and 13 Jbeta primers. Using immunoSEQ multiplex PCR, the repertoire was profiled, and TCRdb retains in-frame clones only, with some absent. The sample consists of 150,000 to 200,000 clones, 77% of them appearing once. This receptor was taken from a young woman in good health and CMV-seronegative. The sequenced sample consisted of PBMCs. The rearrangement links TRBV6-1 to TRBJ2-5; D is perhaps TRBD1 (5 bases). The DNA for the CDR3 is TGTGCCAGCAGAGCGCCAGGGATATGGGGAGAGACCCAGTACTTC. Translated, it gives CASRAPGIWGETQYF.